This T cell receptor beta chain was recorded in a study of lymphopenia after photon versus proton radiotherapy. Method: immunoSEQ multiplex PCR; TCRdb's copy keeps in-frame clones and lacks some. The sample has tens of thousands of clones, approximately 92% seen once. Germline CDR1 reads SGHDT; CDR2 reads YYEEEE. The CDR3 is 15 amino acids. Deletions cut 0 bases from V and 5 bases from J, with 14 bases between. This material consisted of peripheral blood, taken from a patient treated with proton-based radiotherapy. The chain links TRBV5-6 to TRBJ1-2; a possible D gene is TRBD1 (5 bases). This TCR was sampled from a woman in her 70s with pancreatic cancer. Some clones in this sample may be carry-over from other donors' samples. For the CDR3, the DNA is TGTGCCAGCAGCTTGGCCGGGGCAGTTAATTATGGCTACACCTTC. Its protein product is CASSLAGAVNYGYTF. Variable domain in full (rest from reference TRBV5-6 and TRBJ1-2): DAGVTQSPTHLIKTRGQQVTLRCSPKSGHDTVSWYQQALGQGPQFIFQYYEEEERQRGNFPDRFSGHQFPNYSSELNVNALLLGDSALYLCASSLAGAVNYGYTFGSGTRLTVV.